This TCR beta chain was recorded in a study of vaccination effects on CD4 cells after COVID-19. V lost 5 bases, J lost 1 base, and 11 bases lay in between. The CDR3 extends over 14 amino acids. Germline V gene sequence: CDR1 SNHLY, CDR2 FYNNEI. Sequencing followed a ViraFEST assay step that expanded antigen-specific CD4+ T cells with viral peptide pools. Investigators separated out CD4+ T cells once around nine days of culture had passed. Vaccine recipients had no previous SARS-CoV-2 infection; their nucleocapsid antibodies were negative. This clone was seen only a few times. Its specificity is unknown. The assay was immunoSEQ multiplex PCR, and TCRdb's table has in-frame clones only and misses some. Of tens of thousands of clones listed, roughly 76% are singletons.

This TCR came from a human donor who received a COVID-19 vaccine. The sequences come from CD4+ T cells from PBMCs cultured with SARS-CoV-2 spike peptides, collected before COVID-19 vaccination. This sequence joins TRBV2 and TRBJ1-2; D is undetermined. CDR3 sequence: CASSQTTNNYGYTF. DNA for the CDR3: TGTGCCAGCAGTCAAACGACTAATAACTATGGCTACACCTTC.